These 25 T cell receptor beta chains came from one sample sequenced in a study of cytomegalovirus exposure and HLA in healthy donors. The PCR contained 60 Vbeta and 13 Jbeta primers. The table came from immunoSEQ multiplex PCR; TCRdb's copy has only in-frame clones and leaves some out. This sample has roughly 82,000 clones, with around 70% found just once. Sequenced sample: PBMCs. These receptors originate from a woman between 35 and 50 years old in good health and CMV-seropositive.

The rearrangement links TRBV29-1 to TRBJ1-1; D not resolved. There are 13 residues in the CDR3. CDR1 and CDR2 from the germline V gene are SQVTM and ANQGSEA. V was clipped by 1 base and J by 2 bases, with 8 bases between them. CDR3 sequence: CSVEGVQNTEAFF. The CDR3 bases are TGCAGCGTTGAAGGCGTTCAAAACACTGAAGCTTTCTTT.

The chain has TRBV29-1 and TRBJ1-1; D is ambiguous. CDR1 and CDR2 (germline): SQVTM, ANQGSEA. CDR3 length equals 14 residues. V lost 3 bases and J 0 bases, leaving 11 bases between the germline ends. CDR3 DNA: TGCAGCGTTGATGGCAGGCAAATGAACACTGAAGCTTTCTTT. It specifies CSVDGRQMNTEAFF.

The V and J genes are TRBV5-8 and TRBJ2-5, with D unresolved. This CDR3 contains 13 residues. Germline V lookup: CDR1 SGHTS, CDR2 YDEGEE. With 9 bases removed from V and 4 bases from J, the gap between germline ends came to 16 bases. The CDR3 protein is CATTFRPPETQYF. CDR3 DNA: TGTGCCACTACGTTCCGCCCGCCAGAGACCCAGTACTTC.

Concerning this clone itself: One end of the junction is discordant with germline, which a read error may explain. The chain uses TRBV6-1 and TRBJ1-2; 8 positions match TRBD1. Germline V gene sequence: CDR1 MNHNS, CDR2 SASEGT. The CDR3 consists of 14 residues. Here the CDR3 DNA reads TGTGCCAGCAGTGAAGGGACAGGGAACTATGGCTACCCCTTC. Amino acids: CASSEGTGNYGYPF.

The chain is built from TRBV27 and TRBJ1-2, with 7 bases lining up with TRBD1. The CDR3 is made up of 15 amino acids. The trim removed 5 bases at V and 6 bases at J, leaving 12 bases unmatched. Germline V gene lookup returns CDR1 MNHEY and CDR2 SMNVEV (reference sequence). The CDR3 loop reads CASSPSTGSVDGYTF. CDR3 nucleotide sequence: TGTGCCAGCAGTCCCTCGACAGGGTCGGTCGATGGCTACACCTTC.

This clone was counted once. The chain combines TRBV13 with TRBJ1-1; D perhaps matches TRBD1 (5 bases). CDR3 size: 14 residues. Germline CDR1 PRHDT, CDR2 FYEKMQ (reference sequence). V lost 5 bases and J lost 2, with 12 bases in between. In DNA form, the CDR3 reads TGTGCCAGCAGCCCGGACACCTCAAACACTGAAGCTTTCTTT. Amino acid sequence: CASSPDTSNTEAFF.

This clone was detected only a few times. This chain uses TRBV6-1 with TRBJ1-2; a weak D match, TRBD1 (5 bases). The CDR3 covers 14 residues. CDR1 is MNHNS and CDR2 is SASEGT in the germline V gene. V lost 4 bases to trimming and J lost 4 bases, with 13 bases between them. CDR3 DNA: TGTGCCAGCAGTGTCAAGGACAAATTCTATGGCTACACCTTC. Protein: CASSVKDKFYGYTF.

The CDR3 DNA is TGTGCCAGCAGTGACAGACAGGGGGCCGGCTACACCTTC. Encoded protein: CASSDRQGAGYTF. The chain is built from TRBV6-5 and TRBJ1-2, with 10 bases identical to TRBD1. V shed 5 bases and J 8 bases; nucleotides not matched to a gene: 5. Germline V gives CDR1 MNHEY, CDR2 SVGAGI. The CDR3 spans 13 residues.

In its sample, this clone was seen once. The chain joins TRBV7-2 to TRBJ2-1; 10 nucleotides align to TRBD2. The CDR3 is 16 residues long. Trimming took 1 base from V and 10 from J; bases not matched to a gene: 10. Germline values: CDR1 SGHTA, CDR2 FQGNSA. The CDR3 reads CASSLVGGLAGVEQFF. CDR3 sequence (DNA): TGTGCCAGCAGCTTAGTGGGGGGGCTAGCGGGAGTAGAGCAGTTCTTC.

The sample holds a few counts of this clone. This chain uses TRBV5-1 with TRBJ2-1; no firm D call. The germline V gene has CDR1 SGHRS and CDR2 YFSETQ. V lost 1 base, J lost 8 bases, and 10 bases lay in between. This CDR3 contains 13 residues. CDR3 loop: CASSLYSSDEQFF. The CDR3 DNA sequence: TGCGCCAGCAGCTTGTACAGTTCGGATGAGCAGTTCTTC.

V gene TRBV29-1 combines with J gene TRBJ1-1, with TRBD1 matching over 8 bases. J was trimmed by 4 bases and V by 4 bases; bases with no gene match: 5. Germline-derived CDR1 and CDR2 are SQVTM and ANQGSEA. The CDR3 consists of 13 residues. CDR3 bases: TGCAGCGTTGCGGACAGGGCTGGCACTGAAGCTTTCTTT. Translated: CSVADRAGTEAFF.

The CDR3 sequence: CASGTGGSYNEQFF. For the CDR3, the DNA is TGTGCCAGCGGGACAGGGGGCTCCTACAATGAGCAGTTCTTC. This sequence joins TRBV28 and TRBJ2-1, with 11 bases matching TRBD1. The CDR3 runs 14 residues. From germline, CDR1 is MDHEN and CDR2 SYDVKM. Germline trimming cut 8 bases from V and 0 bases from J; bases unmatched to any gene: 0. Together with reference TRBV28 and TRBJ2-1, the CDR3 gives the full variable domain: DVKVTQSSRYLVKRTGEKVFLECVQDMDHENMFWYRQDPGLGLRLIYFSYDVKMKEKGDIPEGYSVSREKKERFSLILESASTNQTSMYLCASGTGGSYNEQFFGPGTRLTVL.

The chain employs TRBV4-1 and TRBJ1-3; TRBD1 might be the D (6 bases). This CDR3 has 16 residues. The germline CDR1 and CDR2 sequences are MGHRA and YSYEKL. V lost 1 base to trimming and J lost 2 bases, with 12 bases between them. CDR3 DNA: TGCGCCAGCAGCCAAGTGCAGGGGAACACTGGAAACACCATATATTTT. Translation: CASSQVQGNTGNTIYF.

The V gene is TRBV2, the J gene TRBJ2-3, with TRBD2 matching over 13 bases. CDR1 is SNHLY and CDR2 is FYNNEI in the germline V gene. V lost 7 bases, J lost 2 bases, and 6 bases stayed unmatched. The CDR3 sequence is 16 residues long. The CDR3 is CASTEGLAGLTDTQYF. CDR3 nucleotides: TGTGCCAGCACCGAGGGACTAGCGGGACTCACAGATACGCAGTATTTT.

This clone was counted a few times. The chain couples TRBV9 to TRBJ1-3, with a possible D match to TRBD1 (6 bases). Germline V gene sequence: CDR1 SGDLS, CDR2 YYNGEE. The CDR3 spans 15 residues. Trimming took off 0 bases at V and 6 bases at J, with 13 bases between the two ends. In nucleotides, the CDR3 is TGTGCCAGCAGCGTAGCCACAGGGAGAGAAAACACCATATATTTT. It is translated as CASSVATGRENTIYF.

CDR3 sequence (DNA): TGTGCCTGGAGTTCCCCGGACAGGGGATGGGAAAAACTGTTTTTT. Its protein product is CAWSSPDRGWEKLFF. The chain recombines TRBV30 with TRBJ1-4, with TRBD1 matching over 9 bases. Germline V gene data show CDR1 as GTSNPN and CDR2 as SVGIG (reference sequence). V was pared by 2 bases and J by 8 bases, with 9 bases of the junction left unmatched. The CDR3 is 15 residues long.

This clone was recorded a few times. Here the CDR3 DNA reads TGTGCCAGCAGGGTAGCGGGATGGAGCAATGAGCAGTTCTTC. This translates into CASRVAGWSNEQFF. The chain links TRBV6-5 to TRBJ2-1; the match to TRBD2 covers 8 bases. V gave up 6 bases and J gave up 6 bases; unmatched junction bases: 7. CDR3 length: 14 amino acids. Germline CDR1 MNHEY, CDR2 SVGAGI.

The chain links TRBV18 to TRBJ2-1; maybe TRBD2 (6 bases). The ends were cut back, 3 bases at V and 6 bases at J, with 15 bases in the middle. The CDR3 consists of 15 residues. Germline V gene lookup returns CDR1 KGHSH and CDR2 LQKENI. CDR3 nucleotides: TGTGCCAGCTCACCCCCTCTCCAGGGAGGCAATGAGCAGTTCTTC. Protein: CASSPPLQGGNEQFF.

The J gene is TRBJ1-2, the V gene TRBV6-5; D perhaps matches TRBD1 (5 bases). This CDR3 spans 14 amino acids. V was shortened by 6 bases and J by 4 bases, with 15 bases between the two germline ends. Germline V gene sequence: CDR1 MNHEY, CDR2 SVGAGI. CDR3 sequence reads: CASSHLPGFYGYTF. DNA for the CDR3: TGTGCCAGCAGCCACCTCCCAGGGTTCTATGGCTACACCTTC.

The chain uses TRBV27 and TRBJ1-3, with D perhaps TRBD1 (5 bases). Trimming pared 3 bases from V and 2 bases from J, leaving 11 bases between. Germline assignment: CDR1 MNHEY and CDR2 SMNVEV (reference sequence). This CDR3 comprises 15 residues. The CDR3, as DNA: TGTGCCAGCAGTTTGGGGGGTAGGACTGGAAACACCATATATTTT. Translated: CASSLGGRTGNTIYF.

The V call is TRBV18, the J call TRBJ1-1; TRBD1 might be the D (6 bases). Trimming stripped 3 bases from V and 3 bases from J, with 14 bases between. Germline V CDR1 and CDR2: KGHSH, LQKENI. The CDR3 covers 15 residues. The CDR3 sequence is CASSPQGGGDTEAFF. For the CDR3, the DNA is TGTGCCAGCTCACCTCAGGGTGGGGGCGACACTGAAGCTTTCTTT.

This clone was observed many times. V is TRBV5-3 and J is TRBJ1-4; 7 bases line up with TRBD1. TRBV5-3 is an open reading frame whose function is uncertain. The CDR3 runs 13 residues. The J segment lost 4 bases and the V segment lost 6 bases, leaving 3 bases of the junction unmatched. CDR3 loop: CARKGQDNEKLFF. The DNA of the CDR3 is TGTGCCAGAAAAGGACAGGATAATGAAAAACTGTTTTTT.

The V gene is TRBV27, the J gene TRBJ2-7, with 7 nucleotides matching TRBD1. The V segment lost 6 bases and the J segment 5 bases; nucleotides outside the gene matches: 7. Germline V lookup: CDR1 MNHEY, CDR2 SMNVEV (reference sequence). The CDR3 extends over 13 amino acids. The CDR3 coding sequence is TGTGCCAGCAGGAAGACAGGGACCCACGAGCAGTACTTC. It translates to CASRKTGTHEQYF.

This chain links TRBV29-1 with TRBJ1-2, with 9 bases matching TRBD1. This CDR3 comprises 14 residues. Germline V gene data show CDR1 as SQVTM and CDR2 as ANQGSEA. The V and J ends lost 2 bases and 7 bases, in that order; junction bases with no gene match: 8. CDR3 bases: TGCAGCGTTGAATCCACCGGGACAGGGCTTGGCTACACCTTC. It codes for CSVESTGTGLGYTF.

V is TRBV5-1 and J is TRBJ2-5; D is unresolved. The closer fit of TRBJ2-7 to the DNA end suggests the J call may be wrong. The CDR3 runs to 14 residues. Germline V lookup: CDR1 SGHRS, CDR2 YFSETQ. CDR3 sequence (DNA): TGCGCCAGCAGCTTGGGACACGGCTCCTACGAGCAGTACTTC. This translates into CASSLGHGSYEQYF.